The source of this T cell receptor (beta chain) is a study of radiotherapy plus CTLA-4 blockade in lung cancer (dated by TCRdb to the late 2010s). In terms of the full investigation: Among the enrolled patients, about 19% had an objective response, and 25% to 35% reached disease control.

In this study, focal radiation therapy paired with CTLA-4 blockade (ipilimumab) was tested in patients who had chemo-refractory metastatic non-small-cell lung cancer. Results the study describes overall, beyond this receptor: Increased serum interferon-beta after radiation, together with early dynamic changes in blood T cell clones, were reported to be the strongest predictors of response. TCR clones derived from tumors expanded in peripheral blood after treatment with radiotherapy and ipilimumab.

Between the V and J ends, shortened by 5 bases and 5 bases respectively, the junction contains 18 bases. CDR1 SGHAT and CDR2 FQNNGV are derived from the germline V gene. The CDR3 starts with the cysteine, ends with the phenylalanine, and has 15 residues. Of the read, only the CDR3 DNA is kept; its 45 bases are in frame from base 1. The library was built by means of the immunoSEQ multiplex PCR assay. The table was pulled from immuneACCESS by TCRdb, which kept in-frame rearrangements only. Such tables lose some clones; where checked, under half of the loss comes from unresolved V genes, and the rest has no known cause. The sample yields approximately 40,000 clones; approximately 83% were counted once. Approximately 22% of the sample is in the top ten clones. In the case of this clone: The specificity of this receptor is unknown. Within one base of it there is no much larger clone, and no base qualities were kept.

The material was peripheral blood, obtained from a patient treated with radiotherapy plus ipilimumab. The receptor was isolated from a human donor with non-small cell lung cancer whose response to radiotherapy plus ipilimumab could not be evaluated. This receptor chain uses TRBV11-2 and TRBJ2-5; 6 matching bases give a weak D call of TRBD1. The DNA sequence follows: TGTGCCAGCAGCCCCGAACAGGGCGTCGGGGAGACCCAGTACTTC. Its translation reads: CASSPEQGVGETQYF.